This T cell receptor (beta chain) was observed in a study of blood T cells in healthy people across ages. Study-level points and caveats: Compared with aged donors, long-lived donors showed fewer expanded clones, suggesting selection.

CDR1 and CDR2 from the germline V gene are SQVTM and ANQGSEA. The CDR3 extends over 12 amino acids. Trimming left V 6 bases short and J 3 bases short, with 12 bases between. Primers used in a second PCR of about 6 to 12 cycles were a sample-barcoded 5' primer and a J-beta primer mix. One entry per CDR3 protein results from TCRdb running MiXCR on the 5' RACE reads. Of 550,000 to 750,000 distinct CDR3 sequences detected, about 21% appear once; the ten largest clones hold more than 3%. To note about this clonotype: Its specificity is not known.

Peripheral blood, approximately 10 milliliters per donor, was collected. The sequenced sample consisted of blood. The TCR sequence derives from a man in his 70s in good health. The chain has TRBV29-1 and TRBJ2-7; D might be TRBD1 (6 bases). The CDR3 protein is CSVKGQRYEQYF. The CDR3 nucleotides are TGCAGCGTAAAAGGACAGCGCTACGAGCAGTACTTC.